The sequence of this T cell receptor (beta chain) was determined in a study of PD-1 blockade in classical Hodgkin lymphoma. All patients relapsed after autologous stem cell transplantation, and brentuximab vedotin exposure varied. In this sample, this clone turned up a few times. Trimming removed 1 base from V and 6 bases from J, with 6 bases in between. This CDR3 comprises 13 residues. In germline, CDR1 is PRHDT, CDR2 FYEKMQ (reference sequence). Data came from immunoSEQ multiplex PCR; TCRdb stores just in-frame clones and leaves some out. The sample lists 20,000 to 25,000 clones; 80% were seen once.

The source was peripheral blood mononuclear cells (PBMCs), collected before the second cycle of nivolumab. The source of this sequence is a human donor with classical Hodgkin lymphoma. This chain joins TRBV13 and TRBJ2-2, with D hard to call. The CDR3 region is CASSLAPAGELFF. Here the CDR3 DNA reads TGTGCCAGCAGCTTAGCCCCAGCCGGGGAGCTGTTTTTT.